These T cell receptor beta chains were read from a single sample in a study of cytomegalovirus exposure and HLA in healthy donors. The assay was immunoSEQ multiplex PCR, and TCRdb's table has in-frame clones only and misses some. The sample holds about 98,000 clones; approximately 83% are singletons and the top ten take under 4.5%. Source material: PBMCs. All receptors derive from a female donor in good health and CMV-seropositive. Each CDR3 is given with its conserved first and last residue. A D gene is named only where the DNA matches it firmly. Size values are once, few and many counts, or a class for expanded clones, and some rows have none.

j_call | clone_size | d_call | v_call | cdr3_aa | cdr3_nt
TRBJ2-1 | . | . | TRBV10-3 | CAISESSRDNEQFF | TGTGCCATCAGTGAGTCGAGCAGGGACAATGAGCAGTTCTTC
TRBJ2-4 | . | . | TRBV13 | CASSSRGGHPGAKNIQYF | TGTGCCAGCAGCTCCCGTGGGGGCCACCCCGGGGCCAAAAACATTCAGTACTTC
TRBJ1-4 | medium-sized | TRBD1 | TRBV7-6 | CASSSGTGYEKLFF | TGTGCCAGCAGCTCCGGGACAGGGTATGAAAAACTGTTTTTT
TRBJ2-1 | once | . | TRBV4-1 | CASSQDLRGYNEQFF | TGCGCCAGCAGCCAAGATCTTCGGGGATACAATGAGCAGTTCTTC
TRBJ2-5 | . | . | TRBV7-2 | CASSLGVETQYF | TGTGCCAGCAGCTTAGGAGTGGAGACCCAGTACTTC
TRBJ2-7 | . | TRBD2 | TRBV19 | CASSIGLADTYEQYF | TGTGCCAGTAGTATCGGACTAGCGGACACCTACGAGCAGTACTTC
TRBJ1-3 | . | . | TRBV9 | CASSVDRAGNTIYF | TGTGCCAGCAGCGTAGACAGGGCCGGAAACACCATATATTTT
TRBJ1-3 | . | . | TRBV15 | CATSPSRFSGNTIYF | TGTGCCACCAGCCCTTCCAGGTTCTCTGGAAACACCATATATTTT
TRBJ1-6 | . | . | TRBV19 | CASLSRSSYNSPLHF | TGTGCCAGTTTATCGCGAAGCTCCTATAATTCACCCCTCCACTTT
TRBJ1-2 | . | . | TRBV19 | CAAGRWGYTF | TGTGCCGCTGGGCGTTGGGGCTACACCTTC
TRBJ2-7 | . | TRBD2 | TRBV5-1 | CASSQTSGDDYEQYF | TGCGCCAGCAGCCAGACTAGCGGGGATGACTACGAGCAGTACTTC
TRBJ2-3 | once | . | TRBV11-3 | CASSLDRGYADTQYF | TGTGCCAGCAGCTTAGATCGGGGGTACGCAGATACGCAGTATTTT
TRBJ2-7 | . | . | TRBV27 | CASSFPGSEQYF | TGTGCCAGCAGTTTCCCAGGTTCCGAGCAGTACTTC
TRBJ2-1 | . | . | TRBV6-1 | CASRRERTNNEQFF | TGTGCCAGCAGACGTGAGCGGACTAACAATGAGCAGTTCTTC
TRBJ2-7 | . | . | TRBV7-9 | CASSSHGGDLDEQYF | TGTGCCAGCAGCTCTCACGGCGGTGACCTAGACGAGCAGTACTTC
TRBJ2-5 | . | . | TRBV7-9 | CASSLPTGQGETQYF | TGTGCCAGCAGCTTACCCACAGGCCAGGGAGAGACCCAGTACTTC
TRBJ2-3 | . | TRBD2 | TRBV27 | CASSPSGGDHTQYF | TGTGCCAGCAGCCCTAGCGGGGGGGACCATACGCAGTATTTT
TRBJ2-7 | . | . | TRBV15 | CASSADQTVSSYEQYF | TGTGCCTCCAGTGCCGACCAGACAGTGAGCTCCTACGAGCAGTACTTC
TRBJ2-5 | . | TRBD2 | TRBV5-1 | CASSLTSGGARETQYF | TGCGCCAGCAGCTTGACTAGCGGGGGGGCCAGAGAGACCCAGTACTTC
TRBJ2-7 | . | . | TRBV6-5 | CASSYFSEQGYEQYF | TGTGCCAGCAGTTACTTTTCAGAACAGGGCTACGAGCAGTACTTC
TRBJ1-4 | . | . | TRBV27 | CASSFGDSKGEKLFF | TGTGCCAGCAGTTTCGGTGACAGTAAGGGTGAAAAACTGTTTTTT
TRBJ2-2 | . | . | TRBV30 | CAWSLTQGTGELFF | TGTGCCTGGAGTTTAACACAGGGTACCGGGGAGCTGTTTTTT
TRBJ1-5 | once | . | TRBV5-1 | CASSLGGGDQPQHF | TGCGCCAGCAGCTTGGGGGGGGGCGATCAGCCCCAGCATTTT
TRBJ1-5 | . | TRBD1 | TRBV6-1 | CASSSGQGFLQPQHF | TGTGCCAGCAGCTCGGGACAGGGTTTTCTTCAGCCCCAGCATTTT
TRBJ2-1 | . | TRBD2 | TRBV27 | CASSSLAGGYNEQFF | TGTGCCAGCAGTTCTCTAGCGGGAGGTTACAATGAGCAGTTCTTC
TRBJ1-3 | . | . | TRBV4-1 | CASRPPGSGNTIYF | TGCGCCAGCAGGCCTCCGGGCTCTGGAAACACCATATATTTT
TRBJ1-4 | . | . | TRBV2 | CASQSGRGAHEKLFF | TGTGCCAGCCAGTCGGGGAGGGGGGCCCATGAAAAACTGTTTTTT
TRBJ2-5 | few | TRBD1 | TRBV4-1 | CASSQFGTGAPETQYF | TGCGCCAGCAGCCAGTTCGGGACAGGGGCTCCAGAGACCCAGTACTTC
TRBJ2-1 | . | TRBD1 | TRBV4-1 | CASSQAGSTGTGVNEQFF | TGCGCCAGCAGCCAAGCTGGCAGTACCGGGACAGGGGTCAATGAGCAGTTCTTC
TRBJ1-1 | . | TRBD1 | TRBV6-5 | CASSRPGGWGFF | TGTGCCAGCAGTAGGCCAGGGGGCTGGGGTTTCTTT
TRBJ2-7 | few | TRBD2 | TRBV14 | CASSQGGGRGTYEQYF | TGTGCCAGCAGCCAGGGGGGAGGGCGGGGGACCTACGAGCAGTACTTC
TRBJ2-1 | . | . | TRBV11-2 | CASTQRGNNEQFF | TGTGCCAGCACACAAAGAGGGAACAATGAGCAGTTCTTC
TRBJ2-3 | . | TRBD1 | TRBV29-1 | CSVDWDRGLTDTQYF | TGCAGCGTTGACTGGGACAGGGGATTGACAGATACGCAGTATTTT
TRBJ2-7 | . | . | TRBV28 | CASSPLGDSLVEQYF | TGTGCCAGCAGTCCTCTGGGGGACTCCCTCGTAGAGCAGTACTTC
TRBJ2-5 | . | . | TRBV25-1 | CASRGKETQYF | TGTGCCAGCCGCGGGAAAGAGACCCAGTACTTC
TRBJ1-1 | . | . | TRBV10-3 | CAISVVLNTEAFF | TGTGCCATCAGTGTTGTCTTAAACACTGAAGCTTTCTTT
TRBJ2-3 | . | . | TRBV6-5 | CASSYSGISTDTQYF | TGTGCCAGCAGTTACTCCGGGATTTCCACAGATACGCAGTATTTT
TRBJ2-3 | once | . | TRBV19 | CASSIDGRGTDTQYF | TGTGCCAGTAGTATAGACGGGAGAGGCACAGATACGCAGTATTTT
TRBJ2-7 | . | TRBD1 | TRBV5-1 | CASSVRDSSYEQYF | TGCGCCAGCAGCGTCCGGGACAGCTCCTACGAGCAGTACTTC
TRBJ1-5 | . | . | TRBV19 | CASSIAPYSNQPQHF | TGTGCCAGTAGTATAGCGCCCTATAGCAATCAGCCCCAGCATTTT
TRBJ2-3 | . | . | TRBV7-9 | CASSHHYDTQYF | TGTGCCAGCAGTCATCACTATGATACGCAGTATTTT
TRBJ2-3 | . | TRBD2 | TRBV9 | CASSIETSGSPDTQYF | TGTGCCAGCAGCATCGAGACTAGCGGGAGCCCAGATACGCAGTATTTT
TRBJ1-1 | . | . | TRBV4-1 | CASSQDLTVPGEAFF | TGCGCCAGCAGCCAAGATTTGACAGTGCCCGGGGAAGCTTTCTTT
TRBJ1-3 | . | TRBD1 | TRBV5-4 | CASSPGQYSGNTIYF | TGTGCCAGCAGCCCGGGACAGTACTCTGGAAACACCATATATTTT
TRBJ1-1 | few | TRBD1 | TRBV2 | CASKREGAAYTEAFF | TGTGCCAGCAAGAGAGAGGGGGCGGCTTACACTGAAGCTTTCTTT
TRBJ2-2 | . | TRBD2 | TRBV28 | CASSSGGSLGTGELFF | TGTGCCAGCAGTTCGGGCGGGAGTCTCGGGACCGGGGAGCTGTTTTTT
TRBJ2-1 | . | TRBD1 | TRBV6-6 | CASSYWDSSSYNEQFF | TGTGCCAGCAGTTACTGGGACAGTAGCTCCTACAATGAGCAGTTCTTC
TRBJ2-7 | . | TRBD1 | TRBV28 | CASSTGQGSRFYEQYF | TGTGCCAGCAGTACCGGACAGGGGTCGAGGTTTTACGAGCAGTACTTC